The 24 T cell receptor beta chains below were found in one sample sequenced in a study of identical twins. TCRdb re-called the 5' RACE reads with MiXCR, one entry per CDR3 protein. The table has 1.5 million to 2 million distinct CDR3 sequences, more than 30% seen once; the top ten hold approximately 0.29%. The sample was cord blood. These receptors were collected from a newborn girl in good health.

The rearrangement uses TRBV2 and TRBJ1-2; the match to TRBD1 covers 9 bases. Trimming removed 7 bases from V and 7 bases from J; junction bases left unmatched: 10. There are 14 residues in the CDR3. CDR1 and CDR2 from the germline V gene are SNHLY and FYNNEI. The CDR3 nucleotides read TGTGCCAGCATGTCGGACAGGGGCGTTGGTGGCTACACCTTC. This encodes CASMSDRGVGGYTF.

This clonotype has only a few counts. The chain employs TRBV29-1 and TRBJ1-4; the match to TRBD1 covers 8 bases. Germline CDR1 and CDR2: SQVTM and ANQGSEA. This CDR3 has 15 amino acids. V shed 4 bases and J 2 bases; nucleotides not matched to a gene: 6. Written as DNA, the CDR3 is TGCAGCGTTGGCGCCGACAGGGGCACTAATGAAAAACTGTTTTTT. Its protein is CSVGADRGTNEKLFF.

The V call is TRBV12-3 or TRBV12-4, the J call TRBJ2-1, with D tentatively TRBD2 (5 bases). V was clipped by 5 bases and J by 8 bases, with 10 bases between them. CDR3 length equals 12 residues. The chain's CDR3 is CASSVTRYEQFF. The CDR3 DNA reads TGTGCCAGCAGTGTCACTAGATATGAGCAGTTCTTC.

This clonotype was recorded once. This chain joins TRBV6-1 and TRBJ1-1; D is unresolved. Trimming removed 2 bases from V and 1 base from J, with 14 bases in between. Looked up from germline, CDR1 is MNHNS and CDR2 is SASEGT. There are 16 residues in the CDR3. CDR3 nucleotides: TGTGCCAGCAGTGAAACTCGGGTCTGGGGGAACACTGAAGCTTTCTTT. Its protein is CASSETRVWGNTEAFF.

The CDR3 DNA sequence: TGTGCCAGCAGCCCACCGGGAACCATGTACACTGAAGCTTTCTTT. Translation: CASSPPGTMYTEAFF. The V call is TRBV3-1, the J call TRBJ1-1; D remains ambiguous. CDR3 length: 15 residues. V shed 4 bases and J shed 3 bases, with 15 bases lying between them. Germline CDR1 reads LGHDT; CDR2 reads YNNKEL (reference sequence). The variable domain in full, completed from reference TRBV3-1 and TRBJ1-1, reads DTAVSQTPKYLVTQMGNDKSIKCEQNLGHDTMYWYKQDSKKFLKIMFSYNNKELIINETVPNRFSPKSPDKAHLNLHINSLELGDSAVYFCASSPPGTMYTEAFFGQGTRLTVV.

This chain joins TRBV28 and TRBJ1-1; no firm D call. The CDR3 runs to 13 residues. From germline, CDR1 is MDHEN and CDR2 SYDVKM. V dropped 2 bases and J dropped 6 bases, with 10 bases sitting between them. CDR3 in amino acids: CASSLGPTSEAFF. The CDR3 coding sequence is TGTGCCAGCAGTTTAGGGCCAACCTCTGAAGCTTTCTTT.

As concerns this clonotype: The junction and the germline gene differ at one end; a read error may be behind it. The V and J genes are TRBV2 and TRBJ2-4; D gene unclear. The J call may be incorrect, as the DNA end agrees better with TRBJ2-5. Germline V lookup: CDR1 SNHLY, CDR2 FYNNEI. This CDR3 spans 15 amino acids. CDR3 protein: CTSMPTPKVGETQYF. The CDR3 nucleotides are TGTACCAGCATGCCGACTCCTAAGGTGGGAGAGACCCAGTACTTC.

Concerning this clonotype: Compared with germline, one end of the junction differs, possibly owing to a read error. This chain uses TRBV20-1 with TRBJ2-3, with D tentatively TRBD2 (6 bases). The germline gives CDR1 DFQATT, CDR2 SNEGSKA (reference sequence). The CDR3 runs to 14 residues. The CDR3 DNA is TGCAGTGCTAGAGATAGGAGGGGCCCAGATACGCAGTCTTTT. Residues: CSARDRRGPDTQSF.

The chain links TRBV12-3 or TRBV12-4 to TRBJ2-7; D remains ambiguous. Trimming took 4 bases from V and 10 from J, leaving 17 bases between them. This CDR3 comprises 13 residues. CDR3 residues: CASSSGRVEAQYF. The CDR3 DNA reads TGTGCCAGCAGTTCTGGCCGAGTCGAGGCCCAGTACTTC.

The chain uses TRBV20-1 and TRBJ2-5, with D possibly being TRBD2 (6 bases). Germline V lookup: CDR1 DFQATT, CDR2 SNEGSKA (reference sequence). The CDR3 has 14 residues. V was trimmed by 3 bases and J by 2 bases, leaving 13 bases between them. This CDR3 is CSASGGGEQETQYF. The CDR3 DNA is TGCAGTGCTAGTGGAGGCGGGGAACAAGAGACCCAGTACTTC.

The chain joins TRBV12-5 to TRBJ2-5, with D possibly matching TRBD2 (5 bases). This CDR3 is 13 amino acids long. Germline V gives CDR1 LGHNT, CDR2 FRNRAP. V was cut by 2 bases and J by 11 bases, with 15 bases left in between. For the CDR3, the DNA is TGTGCTAGTGGTTTGCCCCCTAGCAATGAGCAGTACTTC. Translation: CASGLPPSNEQYF.

The rearrangement uses TRBV5-1 and TRBJ2-3; 8 bases are shared with TRBD2. The CDR3 length is 16 residues. From germline, CDR1 is SGHRS and CDR2 YFSETQ. V gave up 2 bases and J gave up 2 bases; unmatched junction bases: 7. The CDR3 is CASSFKTGGLTDTQYF. The CDR3, as DNA: TGCGCCAGCAGCTTCAAAACGGGGGGGCTCACAGATACGCAGTATTTT.

The gene calls are TRBV7-9 and TRBJ2-3; 8 nucleotides match TRBD2. The germline gives CDR1 SEHNR, CDR2 FQNEAQ (reference sequence). This CDR3 is built from 15 residues. J gave up 4 bases and V 0 bases, and 3 bases lay outside the gene matches. CDR3 amino acids: CASSLAGAGADTQYF. The CDR3 DNA reads as TGTGCCAGCAGCTTAGCGGGAGCGGGGGCAGATACGCAGTATTTT.

This clonotype was seen only a few times. CDR3: CASSLTGGTTDTQYF. CDR3 DNA: TGCGCCAGCAGCTTGACCGGGGGCACGACAGATACGCAGTATTTT. The rearrangement links TRBV5-1 to TRBJ2-3; tentatively, D is TRBD1 or TRBD2 (6 bases each). CDR3 length: 15 residues. V gave up 1 base and J gave up 3 bases, with 12 bases separating them. CDR1 and CDR2 (germline): SGHRS, YFSETQ. The variable domain in full, with the rest retrieved from reference TRBV5-1 and TRBJ2-3, is KAGVTQTPRYLIKTRGQQVTLSCSPISGHRSVSWYQQTPGQGLQFLFEYFSETQRNKGNFPGRFSGRQFSNSRSEMNVSTLELGDSALYLCASSLTGGTTDTQYFGPGTRLTVL.

This chain links TRBV10-3 with TRBJ1-1; D gene unclear. The CDR3 has 13 amino acids. Trimming pared 0 bases from V and 6 bases from J, leaving 8 bases between. Germline loops: CDR1 ENHRY, CDR2 SYGVKD. In DNA form, the CDR3 reads TGTGCCATCAGTGAGTCGGGGAGGCCTGAAGCTTTCTTT. As protein: CAISESGRPEAFF.

The count of this clonotype is one. The CDR3 DNA reads TGTGCCAGCAGCTTATTCACAGGACAGGGCCTCTTCCAAGAGACCCAGTACTTC. It translates to CASSLFTGQGLFQETQYF. This chain uses TRBV7-9 with TRBJ2-5; 8 bases fit TRBD1. Germline V gives CDR1 SEHNR, CDR2 FQNEAQ (reference sequence). The ends lost 2 bases at V and 1 base at J; junction bases unmatched: 12. The CDR3 is 18 residues long.

The J gene is TRBJ1-1, the V gene TRBV20-1; weak D call: TRBD1 (5 bases). Trimming removed 5 bases at V and 0 bases at J, with 13 bases between. The germline V gene has CDR1 DFQATT and CDR2 SNEGSKA (reference sequence). The CDR3 totals 14 residues. Here the CDR3 DNA reads TGCAGTGCTGGAAGACAGCTACTGAACACTGAAGCTTTCTTT. Protein: CSAGRQLLNTEAFF.

This clonotype was recorded a few times. The chain uses TRBV2 and TRBJ2-2, with 8 bases aligning to TRBD2. Trimming at V came to 3 bases and at J to 3 bases, leaving 3 bases not matched to a gene. The CDR3 contains 15 residues. CDR1 is SNHLY and CDR2 is FYNNEI in the germline V gene. CDR3 in DNA: TGTGCCAGCAGTGAGAGCGGGGGAGACACCGGGGAGCTGTTTTTT. Amino acid sequence: CASSESGGDTGELFF.

V gene TRBV6-6 combines with J gene TRBJ2-5; D might be TRBD1 (5 bases). CDR3 length: 12 residues. Germline V gives CDR1 MNHNY, CDR2 SVGAGI (reference sequence). V was shortened by 7 bases and J by 5 bases, with 11 bases between the two germline ends. The DNA for the CDR3 is TGTGCCAGCAACGTTGGGGCGGAGACCCAGTACTTC. Translating gives CASNVGAETQYF.

This clonotype was observed a few times. The chain uses TRBV12-3 or TRBV12-4 and TRBJ1-1, with D uncertain. This CDR3 spans 14 amino acids. Trimming stripped 1 base from V and 3 bases from J, with 9 bases between. DNA for the CDR3: TGTGCCAGCAGTTTAGGGACGAGGGACACTGAAGCTTTCTTT. It encodes CASSLGTRDTEAFF.

The genes are TRBV30 and TRBJ1-4, with D unclear. The germline V gene has CDR1 GTSNPN and CDR2 SVGIG (reference sequence). V lost 4 bases and J 4 bases, leaving 10 bases between the germline ends. CDR3 length: 13 amino acids. CDR3 protein: CAWTRKSNEKLFF. As DNA, the CDR3 is TGTGCCTGGACACGGAAGAGTAATGAAAAACTGTTTTTT.

This clonotype has at least ten counts. The chain carries TRBV27 and TRBJ2-7; 8 nucleotides line up with TRBD1. CDR3 length: 15 residues. After removal of 1 base from V and 3 bases from J, the junction contained 5 bases not matched to a gene. Germline V gene sequence: CDR1 MNHEY, CDR2 SMNVEV (reference sequence). The CDR3 DNA reads TGTGCCAGCAGTTTATTGCAGGGGGCGGACTACGAGCAGTACTTC. The encoded protein is CASSLLQGADYEQYF.

This chain connects TRBV3-1 to TRBJ2-3, with TRBD2 matching over 10 bases. The ends lost 0 bases at V and 6 bases at J; junction bases unmatched: 12. The germline gives CDR1 LGHDT, CDR2 YNNKEL (reference sequence). The CDR3 contains 18 residues. The CDR3 coding sequence is TGTGCCAGCAGCCAAGATAAGTGGCTAGCGGGAGTAACGGATACGCAGTATTTT. Translating gives CASSQDKWLAGVTDTQYF.

The V call is TRBV10-3, the J call TRBJ2-1; weak D call: TRBD2 (6 bases). V was trimmed by 6 bases and J by 4 bases, leaving 10 bases between them. The CDR3 totals 13 residues. The germline gives CDR1 ENHRY, CDR2 SYGVKD. DNA of the CDR3: TGTGCCATCAGGGGGGGAAAGTACAATGAGCAGTTCTTC. Translating it yields CAIRGGKYNEQFF.